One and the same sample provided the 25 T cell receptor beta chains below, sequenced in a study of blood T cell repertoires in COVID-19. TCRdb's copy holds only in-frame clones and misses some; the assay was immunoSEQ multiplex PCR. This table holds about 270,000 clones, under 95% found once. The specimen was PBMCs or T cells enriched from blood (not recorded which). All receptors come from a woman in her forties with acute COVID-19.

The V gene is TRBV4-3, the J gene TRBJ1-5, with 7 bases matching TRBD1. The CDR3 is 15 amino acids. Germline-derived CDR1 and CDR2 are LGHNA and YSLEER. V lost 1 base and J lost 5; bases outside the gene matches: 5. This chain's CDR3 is CASSQVRGRDQPQHF. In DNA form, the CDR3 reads TGCGCCAGCAGCCAAGTAAGGGGGCGCGATCAGCCCCAGCATTTT.

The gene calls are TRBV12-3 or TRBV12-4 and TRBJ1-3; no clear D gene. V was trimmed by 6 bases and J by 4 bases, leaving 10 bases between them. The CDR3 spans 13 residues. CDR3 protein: CASSPGTGNTIYF. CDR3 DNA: TGTGCCAGCAGCCCCGGTACGGGAAACACCATATATTTT.

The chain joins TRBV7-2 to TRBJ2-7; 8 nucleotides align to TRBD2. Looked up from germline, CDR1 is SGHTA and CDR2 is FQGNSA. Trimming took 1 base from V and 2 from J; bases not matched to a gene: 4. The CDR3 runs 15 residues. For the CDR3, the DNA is TGTGCCAGCAGCTTAGGCCAGCGGGAGACCTACGAGCAGTACTTC. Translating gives CASSLGQRETYEQYF.

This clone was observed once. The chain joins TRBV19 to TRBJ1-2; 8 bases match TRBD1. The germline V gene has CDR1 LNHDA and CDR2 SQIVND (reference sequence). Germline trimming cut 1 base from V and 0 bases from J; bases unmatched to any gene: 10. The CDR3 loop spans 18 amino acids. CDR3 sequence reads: CASSIVSGQGRANYGYTF. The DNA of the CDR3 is TGTGCCAGTAGTATAGTGAGTGGACAGGGCAGAGCTAACTATGGCTACACCTTC.

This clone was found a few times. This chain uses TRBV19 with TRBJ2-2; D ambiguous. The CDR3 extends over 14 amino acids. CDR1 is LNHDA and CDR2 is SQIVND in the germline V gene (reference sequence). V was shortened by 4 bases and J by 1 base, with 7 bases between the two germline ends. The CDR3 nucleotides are TGTGCCAGTAGTACCTCACTGAACACCGGGGAGCTGTTTTTT. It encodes CASSTSLNTGELFF.

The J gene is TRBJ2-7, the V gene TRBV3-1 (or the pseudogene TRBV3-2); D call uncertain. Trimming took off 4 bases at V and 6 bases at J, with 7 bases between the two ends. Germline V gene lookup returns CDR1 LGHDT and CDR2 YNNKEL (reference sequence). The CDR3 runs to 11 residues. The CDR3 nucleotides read TGTGCCAGCAGCCGAGCCTCCGAGCAGTACTTC. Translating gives CASSRASEQYF.

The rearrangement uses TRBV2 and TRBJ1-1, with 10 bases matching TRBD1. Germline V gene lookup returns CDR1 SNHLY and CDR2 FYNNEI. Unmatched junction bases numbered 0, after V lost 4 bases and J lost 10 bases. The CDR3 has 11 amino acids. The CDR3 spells CASSGTGGAFF. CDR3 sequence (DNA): TGTGCCAGCAGTGGGACAGGGGGAGCTTTCTTT.

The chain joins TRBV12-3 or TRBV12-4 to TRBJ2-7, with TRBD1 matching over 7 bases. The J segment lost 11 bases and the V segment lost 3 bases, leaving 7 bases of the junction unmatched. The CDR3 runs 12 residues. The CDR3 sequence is CASSLRQGREYF. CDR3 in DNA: TGTGCCAGCAGTTTGCGACAGGGTAGAGAGTACTTC.

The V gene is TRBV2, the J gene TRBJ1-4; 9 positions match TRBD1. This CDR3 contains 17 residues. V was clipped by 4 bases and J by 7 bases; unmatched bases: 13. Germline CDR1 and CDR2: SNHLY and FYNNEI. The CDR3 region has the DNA TGTGCCAGCAGTGCAGGGACAGGGTTTAGATTGGGTGAAAAACTGTTTTTT. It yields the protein CASSAGTGFRLGEKLFF.

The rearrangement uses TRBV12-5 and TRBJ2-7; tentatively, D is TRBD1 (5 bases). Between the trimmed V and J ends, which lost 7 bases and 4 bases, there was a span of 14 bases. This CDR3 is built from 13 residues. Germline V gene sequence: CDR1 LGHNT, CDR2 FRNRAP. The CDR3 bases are TGTGCTAGTGCGCCAGGTACAGGATACGAGCAGTACTTC. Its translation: CASAPGTGYEQYF.

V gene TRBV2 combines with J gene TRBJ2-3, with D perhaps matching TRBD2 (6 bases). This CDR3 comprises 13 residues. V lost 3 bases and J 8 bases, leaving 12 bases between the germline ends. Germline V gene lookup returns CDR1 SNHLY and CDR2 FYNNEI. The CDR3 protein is CASSDGRAGTQYF. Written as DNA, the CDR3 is TGTGCCAGCAGTGACGGTAGAGCGGGTACGCAGTATTTT.

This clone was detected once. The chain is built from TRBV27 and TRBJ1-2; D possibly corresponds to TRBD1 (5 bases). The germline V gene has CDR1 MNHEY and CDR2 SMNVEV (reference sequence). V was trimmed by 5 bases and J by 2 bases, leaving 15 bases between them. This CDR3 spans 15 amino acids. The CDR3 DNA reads TGTGCCAGCAGTCCCCGTGCCAGGGTGAACTATGGCTACACCTTC. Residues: CASSPRARVNYGYTF.

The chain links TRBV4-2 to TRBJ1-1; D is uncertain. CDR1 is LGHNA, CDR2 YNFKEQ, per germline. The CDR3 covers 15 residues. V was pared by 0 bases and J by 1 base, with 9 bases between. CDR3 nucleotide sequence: TGTGCCAGCAGCCAAGAAGGGAGGACGAACACTGAAGCTTTCTTT. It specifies CASSQEGRTNTEAFF.

For the CDR3, the DNA is TGTGCCAGTAGTATCCTCTTTAGACAGTCGGAAGCTTTCTTT. Protein: CASSILFRQSEAFF. The chain has TRBV19 and TRBJ1-1, with D perhaps matching TRBD1 (5 bases). The CDR3 has 14 residues. Trimming removed 3 bases from V and 8 bases from J, with 16 bases in between. The germline CDR1 and CDR2 sequences are LNHDA and SQIVND (reference sequence).

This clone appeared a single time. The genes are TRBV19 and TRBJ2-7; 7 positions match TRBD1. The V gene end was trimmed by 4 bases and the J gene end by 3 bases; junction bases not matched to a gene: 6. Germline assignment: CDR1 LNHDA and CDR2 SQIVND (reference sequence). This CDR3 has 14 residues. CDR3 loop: CASSTPGQHYEQYF. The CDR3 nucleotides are TGTGCCAGTAGTACACCGGGACAGCACTACGAGCAGTACTTC.

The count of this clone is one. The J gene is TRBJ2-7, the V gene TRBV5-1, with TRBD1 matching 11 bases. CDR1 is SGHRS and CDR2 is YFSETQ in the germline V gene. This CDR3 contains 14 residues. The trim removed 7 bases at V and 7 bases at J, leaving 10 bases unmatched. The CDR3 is CASSRDRGYSEQYF. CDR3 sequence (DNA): TGCGCCAGCTCCCGGGACAGGGGGTATTCGGAGCAGTACTTC.

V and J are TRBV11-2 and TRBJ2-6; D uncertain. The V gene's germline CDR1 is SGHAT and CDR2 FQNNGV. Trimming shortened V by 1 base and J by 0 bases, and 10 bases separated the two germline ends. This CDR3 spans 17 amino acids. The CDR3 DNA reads TGTGCCAGCAGCTTAGGTTCTATGAGCTCTGGGGCCAACGTCCTGACTTTC. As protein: CASSLGSMSSGANVLTF.

The CDR3 DNA reads as TGTGCCAGCAGCATCACAGGGTTAGGAGCCAAAAACATTCAGTACTTC. It translates to CASSITGLGAKNIQYF. The chain joins TRBV5-4 to TRBJ2-4, with TRBD1 as a possible D gene (6 bases). V was pared by 4 bases and J by 0 bases, with 14 bases between. Per germline, CDR1 SGHNT and CDR2 YYREEE (reference sequence). The CDR3 length is 16 residues.

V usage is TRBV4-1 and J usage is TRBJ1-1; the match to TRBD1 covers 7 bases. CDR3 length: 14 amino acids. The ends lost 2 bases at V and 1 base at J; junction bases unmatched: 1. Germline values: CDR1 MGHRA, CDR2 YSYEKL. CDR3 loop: CASSQWDRNTEAFF. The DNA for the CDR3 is TGCGCCAGCAGCCAATGGGACAGGAACACTGAAGCTTTCTTT.

The CDR3 region is CLRASGYSNQPQHF. The CDR3, as DNA: TGCCTGAGGGCGTCGGGCTATAGCAATCAGCCCCAGCATTTT. The chain employs TRBV21-1 and TRBJ1-5. TRBV21-1 corresponds to a pseudogene. This CDR3 spans 14 amino acids.

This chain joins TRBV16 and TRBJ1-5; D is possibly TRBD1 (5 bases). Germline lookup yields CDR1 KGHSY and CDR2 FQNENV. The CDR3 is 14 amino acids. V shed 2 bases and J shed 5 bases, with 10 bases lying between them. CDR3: CASSQNRGDQPQHF. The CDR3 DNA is TGTGCCAGCAGCCAAAATCGGGGGGATCAGCCCCAGCATTTT.

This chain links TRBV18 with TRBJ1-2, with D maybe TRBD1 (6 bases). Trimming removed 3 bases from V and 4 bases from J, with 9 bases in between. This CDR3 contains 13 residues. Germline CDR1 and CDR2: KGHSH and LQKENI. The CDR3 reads CASSPGGSYGYTF. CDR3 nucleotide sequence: TGTGCCAGCTCACCTGGGGGCTCCTATGGCTACACCTTC. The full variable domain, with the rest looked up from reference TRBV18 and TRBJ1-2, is NAGVMQNPRHLVRRRGQEARLRCSPMKGHSHVYWYRQLPEEGLKFMVYLQKENIIDESGMPKERFSAEFPKEGPSILRIQQVVRGDSAAYFCASSPGGSYGYTFGSGTRLTVV.

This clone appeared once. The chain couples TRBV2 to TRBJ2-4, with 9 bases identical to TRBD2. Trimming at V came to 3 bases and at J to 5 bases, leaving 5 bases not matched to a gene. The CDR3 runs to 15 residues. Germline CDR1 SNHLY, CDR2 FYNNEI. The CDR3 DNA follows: TGTGCCAGCAGTGACGAGCGGGGGGTGGAAAACATTCAGTACTTC. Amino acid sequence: CASSDERGVENIQYF.

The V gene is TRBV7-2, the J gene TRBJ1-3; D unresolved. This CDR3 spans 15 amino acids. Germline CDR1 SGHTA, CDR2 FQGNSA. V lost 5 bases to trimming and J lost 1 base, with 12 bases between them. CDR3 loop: CASSRPRESGNTIYF. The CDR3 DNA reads TGTGCCAGCAGCCGCCCTAGAGAGTCTGGAAACACCATATATTTT.

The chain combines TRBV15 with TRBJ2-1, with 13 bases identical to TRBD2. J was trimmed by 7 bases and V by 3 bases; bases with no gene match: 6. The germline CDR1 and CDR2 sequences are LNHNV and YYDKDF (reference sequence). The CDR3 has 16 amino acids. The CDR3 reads CATSRGLAGMYNEQFF. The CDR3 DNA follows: TGTGCCACCAGCAGGGGACTAGCGGGAATGTATAATGAGCAGTTCTTC.